This T cell receptor (beta chain) appears in the sequencing data of a study of siplizumab effects on memory and regulatory T cells. Profiled with immunoSEQ multiplex PCR; TCRdb holds only in-frame clones, not every one. The sample lists roughly 100,000 clones, over 90% occurring once. Trimming removed 6 bases from V and 8 bases from J, with 11 bases in between. Germline V lookup: CDR1 MNHNS, CDR2 SASEGT. The CDR3 length is 12 residues. In its sample, this clone was seen once. V gene TRBV6-1 combines with J gene TRBJ1-5; D not certain. The receptor was isolated from a human donor in good health. The material sequenced was Tregs sorted from blood. In nucleotides, the CDR3 is TGTGCCAGCAGCAACCACCGTGAGCCCCAGCATTTT. This encodes CASSNHREPQHF.